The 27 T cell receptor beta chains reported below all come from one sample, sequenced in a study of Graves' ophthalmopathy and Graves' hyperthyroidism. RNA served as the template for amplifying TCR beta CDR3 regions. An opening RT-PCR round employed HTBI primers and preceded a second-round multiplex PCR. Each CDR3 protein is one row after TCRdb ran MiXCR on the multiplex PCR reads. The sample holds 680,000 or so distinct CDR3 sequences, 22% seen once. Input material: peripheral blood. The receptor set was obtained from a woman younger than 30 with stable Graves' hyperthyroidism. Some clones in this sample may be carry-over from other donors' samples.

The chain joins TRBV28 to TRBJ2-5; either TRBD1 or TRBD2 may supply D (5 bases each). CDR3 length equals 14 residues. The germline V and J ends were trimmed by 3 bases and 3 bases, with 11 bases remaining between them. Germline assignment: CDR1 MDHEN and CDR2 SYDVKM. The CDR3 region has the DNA TGTGCCAGCAGTTTCTCCAGGGAGAAAGAGACCCAGTACTTC. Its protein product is CASSFSREKETQYF.

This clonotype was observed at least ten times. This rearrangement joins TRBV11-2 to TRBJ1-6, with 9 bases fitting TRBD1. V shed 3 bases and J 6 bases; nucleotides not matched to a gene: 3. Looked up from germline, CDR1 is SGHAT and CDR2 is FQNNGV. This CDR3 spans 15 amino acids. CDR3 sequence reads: CASSFDRGTNSPLHF. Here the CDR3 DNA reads TGTGCCAGCAGCTTCGACAGGGGGACTAATTCACCCCTCCACTTT.

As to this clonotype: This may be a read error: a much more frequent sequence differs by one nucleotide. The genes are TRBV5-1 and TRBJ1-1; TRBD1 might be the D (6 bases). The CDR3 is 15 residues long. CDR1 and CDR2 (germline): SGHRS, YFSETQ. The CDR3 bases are TGCGCCAGCAGCCCGATAGACAGGCAGAACACTGTAGCTTTCTTT. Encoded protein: CASSPIDRQNTVAFF. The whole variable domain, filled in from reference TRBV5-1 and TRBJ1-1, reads KAGVTQTPRYLIKTRGQQVTLSCSPISGHRSVSWYQQTPGQGLQFLFEYFSETQRNKGNFPGRFSGRQFSNSRSEMNVSTLELGDSALYLCASSPIDRQNTVAFFGQGTRLTVV.

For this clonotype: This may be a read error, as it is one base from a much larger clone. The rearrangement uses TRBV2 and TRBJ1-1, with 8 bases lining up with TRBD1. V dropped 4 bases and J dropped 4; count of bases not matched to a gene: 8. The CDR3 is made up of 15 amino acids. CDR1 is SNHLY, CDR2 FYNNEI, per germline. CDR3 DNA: TGTGCCAGCAGTGGAAGACATGACAGGGGCACTGAAGCTTTCTTT. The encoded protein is CASSGRHDRGTEAFF.

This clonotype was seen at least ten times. CDR3 coding DNA: TGCGCCAGCAGACACTTGGGACAGGGCTCCTACGAGCAGTACTTC. It encodes CASRHLGQGSYEQYF. V and J are TRBV4-1 and TRBJ2-7, with 9 positions matching TRBD1. J was trimmed by 0 bases and V by 6 bases; bases with no gene match: 6. CDR1 is MGHRA, CDR2 YSYEKL, per germline. The length of the CDR3 is 15 residues.

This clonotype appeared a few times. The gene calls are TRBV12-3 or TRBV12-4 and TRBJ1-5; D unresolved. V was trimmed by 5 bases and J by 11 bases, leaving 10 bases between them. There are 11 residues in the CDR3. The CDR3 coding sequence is TGTGCCAGCAGTCCTGGAGGAGCCCAGCATTTT. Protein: CASSPGGAQHF.

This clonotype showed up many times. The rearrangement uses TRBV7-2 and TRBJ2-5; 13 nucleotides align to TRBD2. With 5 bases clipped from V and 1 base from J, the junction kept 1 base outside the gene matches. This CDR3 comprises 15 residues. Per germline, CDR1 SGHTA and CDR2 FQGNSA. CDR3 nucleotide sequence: TGTGCCAGCAGCGGACTAGCGGGGGCCCAAGAGACCCAGTACTTC. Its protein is CASSGLAGAQETQYF.

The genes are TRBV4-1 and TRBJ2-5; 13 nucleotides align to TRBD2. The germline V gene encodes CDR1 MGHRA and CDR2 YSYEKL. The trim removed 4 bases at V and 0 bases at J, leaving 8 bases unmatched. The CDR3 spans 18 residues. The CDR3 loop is CASSLRTSGGPYQETQYF. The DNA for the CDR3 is TGCGCCAGCAGCCTAAGGACTAGCGGGGGACCGTACCAAGAGACCCAGTACTTC.

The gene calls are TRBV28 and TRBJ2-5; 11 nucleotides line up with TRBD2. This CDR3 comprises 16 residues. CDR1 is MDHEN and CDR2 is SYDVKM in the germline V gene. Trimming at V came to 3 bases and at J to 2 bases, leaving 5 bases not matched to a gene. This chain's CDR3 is CASSLSSGGDQETQYF. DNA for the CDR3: TGTGCCAGCAGTTTGAGTAGCGGGGGGGATCAAGAGACCCAGTACTTC.

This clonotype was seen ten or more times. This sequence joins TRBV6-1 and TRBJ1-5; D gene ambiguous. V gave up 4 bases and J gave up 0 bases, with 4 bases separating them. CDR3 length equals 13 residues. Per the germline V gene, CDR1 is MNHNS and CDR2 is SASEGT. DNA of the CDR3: TGTGCCAGCAGTGCTAATAGCAATCAGCCCCAGCATTTT. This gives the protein CASSANSNQPQHF.

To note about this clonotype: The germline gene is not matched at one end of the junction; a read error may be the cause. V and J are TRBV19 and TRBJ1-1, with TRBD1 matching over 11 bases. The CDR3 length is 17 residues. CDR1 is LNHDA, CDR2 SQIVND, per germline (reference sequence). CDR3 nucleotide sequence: TGTGCCAGTAGTAGACGCACAGGACAGGGGGCCAGCACTGAATCTTTCTTT. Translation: CASSRRTGQGASTESFF. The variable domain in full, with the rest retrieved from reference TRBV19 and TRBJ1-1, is DGGITQSPKYLFRKEGQNVTLSCEQNLNHDAMYWYRQDPGQGLRLIYYSQIVNDFQKGDIAEGYSVSREKKESFPLTVTSAQKNPTAFYLCASSRRTGQGASTESFFGQGTRLTVV.

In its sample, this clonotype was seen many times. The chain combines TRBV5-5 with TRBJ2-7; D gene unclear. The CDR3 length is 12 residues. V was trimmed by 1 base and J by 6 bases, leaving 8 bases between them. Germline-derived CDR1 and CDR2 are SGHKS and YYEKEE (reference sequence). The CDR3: CASSLRWSEQYF. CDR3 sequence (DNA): TGTGCCAGCAGCTTGCGCTGGAGCGAGCAGTACTTC.

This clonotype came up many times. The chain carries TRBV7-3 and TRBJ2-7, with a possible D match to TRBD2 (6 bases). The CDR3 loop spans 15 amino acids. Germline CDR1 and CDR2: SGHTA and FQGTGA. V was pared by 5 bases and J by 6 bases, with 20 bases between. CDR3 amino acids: CASSPQSGLSGEQYF. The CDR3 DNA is TGTGCCAGCAGCCCCCAATCGGGACTGTCGGGCGAGCAGTACTTC.

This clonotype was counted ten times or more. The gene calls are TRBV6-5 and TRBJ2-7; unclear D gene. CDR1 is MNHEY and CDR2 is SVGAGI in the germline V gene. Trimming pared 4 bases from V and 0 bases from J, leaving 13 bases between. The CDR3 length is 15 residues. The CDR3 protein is CASSSSFGSSYEQYF. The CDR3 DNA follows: TGTGCCAGCAGTTCCTCGTTCGGAAGCTCCTACGAGCAGTACTTC.

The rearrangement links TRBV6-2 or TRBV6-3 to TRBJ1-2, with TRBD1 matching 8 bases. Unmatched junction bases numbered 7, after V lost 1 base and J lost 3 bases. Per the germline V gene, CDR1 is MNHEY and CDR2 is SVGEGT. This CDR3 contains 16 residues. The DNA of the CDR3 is TGTGCCAGCAGTTACTACCGGGACAGGTTGGACTATGGCTACACCTTC. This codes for CASSYYRDRLDYGYTF.

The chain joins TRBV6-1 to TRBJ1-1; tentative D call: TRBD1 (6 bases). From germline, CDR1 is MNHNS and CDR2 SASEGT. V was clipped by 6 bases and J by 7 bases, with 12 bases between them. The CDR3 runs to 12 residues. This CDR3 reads CASRAGGREAFF. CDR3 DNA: TGTGCCAGCAGAGCGGGGGGGCGTGAAGCTTTCTTT.

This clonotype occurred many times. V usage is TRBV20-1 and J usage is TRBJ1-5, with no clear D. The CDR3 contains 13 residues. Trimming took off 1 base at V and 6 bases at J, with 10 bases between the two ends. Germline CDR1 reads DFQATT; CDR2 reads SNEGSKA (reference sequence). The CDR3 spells CSARGAGGQPQHF. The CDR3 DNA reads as TGCAGTGCTAGAGGGGCGGGAGGTCAGCCCCAGCATTTT.

The CDR3, as DNA: TGTGCCAGCAGCCAAGGGCTAATAGGGGCCCAGTACTTC. Amino acid sequence: CASSQGLIGAQYF. This chain joins TRBV3-1 and TRBJ2-5; maybe TRBD1 (5 bases). The CDR3 has 13 amino acids. Germline-derived CDR1 and CDR2 are LGHDT and YNNKEL (reference sequence). The ends were cut back, 1 base at V and 9 bases at J, with 12 bases in the middle.

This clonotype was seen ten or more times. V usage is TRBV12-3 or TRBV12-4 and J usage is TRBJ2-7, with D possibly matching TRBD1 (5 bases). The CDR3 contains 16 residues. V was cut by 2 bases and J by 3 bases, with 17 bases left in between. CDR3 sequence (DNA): TGTGCCAGCAGTTTAAGTTTCACAGGCCACTTCTACGAGCAGTACTTC. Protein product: CASSLSFTGHFYEQYF.

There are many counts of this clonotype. The CDR3 spells CASSSGQPTGELFF. The DNA for the CDR3 is TGCGCCAGCAGCTCGGGACAGCCCACCGGGGAGCTGTTTTTT. This rearrangement joins TRBV5-1 to TRBJ2-2; 7 nucleotides align to TRBD1. The CDR3 sequence is 14 residues long. Unmatched junction bases numbered 3, after V lost 3 bases and J lost 4 bases. CDR1 SGHRS and CDR2 YFSETQ come from the germline V gene.

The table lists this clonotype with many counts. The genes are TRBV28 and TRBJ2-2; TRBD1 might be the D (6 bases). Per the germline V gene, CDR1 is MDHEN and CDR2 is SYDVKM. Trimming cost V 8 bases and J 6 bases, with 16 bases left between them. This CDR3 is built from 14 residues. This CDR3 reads CASSLRGSPGELFF. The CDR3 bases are TGTGCCAGCTCCCTAAGGGGGAGCCCCGGGGAGCTGTTTTTT.

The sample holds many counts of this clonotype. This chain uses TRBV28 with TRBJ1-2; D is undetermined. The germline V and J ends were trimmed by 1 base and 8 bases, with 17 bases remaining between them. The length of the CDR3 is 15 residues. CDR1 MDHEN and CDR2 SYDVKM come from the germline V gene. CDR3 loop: CASSLYSSHLRGYTF. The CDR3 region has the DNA TGTGCCAGCAGTTTATACTCCAGTCATTTACGGGGCTACACCTTC.

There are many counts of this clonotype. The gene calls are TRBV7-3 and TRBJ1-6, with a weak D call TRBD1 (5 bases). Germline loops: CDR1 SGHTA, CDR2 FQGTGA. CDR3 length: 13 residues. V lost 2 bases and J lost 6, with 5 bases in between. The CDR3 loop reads CASSLGTNSPLHF. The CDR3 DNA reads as TGTGCCAGCAGCTTAGGGACTAATTCACCCCTCCACTTT.

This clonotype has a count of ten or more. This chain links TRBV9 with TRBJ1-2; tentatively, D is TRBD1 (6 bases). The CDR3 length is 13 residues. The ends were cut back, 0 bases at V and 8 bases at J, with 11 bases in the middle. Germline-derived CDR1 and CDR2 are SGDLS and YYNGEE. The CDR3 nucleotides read TGTGCCAGCAGCGTAGGGGGGGCAGAGGGCTACACCTTC. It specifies CASSVGGAEGYTF. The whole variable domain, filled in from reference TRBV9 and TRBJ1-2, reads DSGVTQTPKHLITATGQRVTLRCSPRSGDLSVYWYQQSLDQGLQFLIQYYNGEERAKGNILERFSAQQFPDLHSELNLSSLELGDSALYFCASSVGGAEGYTFGSGTRLTVV.

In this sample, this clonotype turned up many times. Here the CDR3 reads CASSFGTGLSYEQYF. The CDR3 nucleotides are TGCGCCAGCAGCTTTGGAACAGGGCTTTCCTACGAGCAGTACTTC. The chain combines TRBV5-1 with TRBJ2-7; D possibly corresponds to TRBD1 (6 bases). V lost 2 bases and J lost 1, with 13 bases in between. This CDR3 contains 15 residues. CDR1 is SGHRS, CDR2 YFSETQ, per germline.

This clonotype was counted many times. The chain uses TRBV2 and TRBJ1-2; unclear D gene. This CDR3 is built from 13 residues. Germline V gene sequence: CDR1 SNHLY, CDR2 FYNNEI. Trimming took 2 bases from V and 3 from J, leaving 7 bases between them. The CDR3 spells CASSERSDYGYTF. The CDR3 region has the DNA TGTGCCAGCAGTGAACGATCGGACTATGGCTACACCTTC.

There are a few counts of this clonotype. This chain's CDR3 is CASSPLRDIFLGNQPQHF. The CDR3 nucleotides read TGTGCCAGCTCCCCCCTAAGGGACATTTTTCTTGGCAATCAGCCCCAGCATTTT. The V gene is TRBV12-3 or TRBV12-4, the J gene TRBJ1-5, with D perhaps matching TRBD1 (6 bases). The CDR3 spans 18 residues. The V and J ends lost 8 bases and 2 bases respectively, with 25 bases between them.